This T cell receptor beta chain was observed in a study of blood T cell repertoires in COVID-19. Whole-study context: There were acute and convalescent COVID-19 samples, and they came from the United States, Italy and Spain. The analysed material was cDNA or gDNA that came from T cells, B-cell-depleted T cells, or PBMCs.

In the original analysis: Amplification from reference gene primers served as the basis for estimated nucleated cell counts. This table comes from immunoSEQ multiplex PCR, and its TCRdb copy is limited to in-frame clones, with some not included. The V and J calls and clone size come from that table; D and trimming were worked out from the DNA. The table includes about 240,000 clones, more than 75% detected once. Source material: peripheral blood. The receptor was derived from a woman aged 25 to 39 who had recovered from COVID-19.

The CDR3 DNA follows: TGTGCCACCAGCCTACCCGGCTCTGGAAACACCATATATTTT. Translation: CATSLPGSGNTIYF. The chain carries TRBV15 and TRBJ1-3; D is uncertain. V lost 5 bases, J lost 0 bases, and 8 bases lay in between. The CDR3 has 14 residues. The germline gives CDR1 LNHNV, CDR2 YYDKDF (reference sequence).